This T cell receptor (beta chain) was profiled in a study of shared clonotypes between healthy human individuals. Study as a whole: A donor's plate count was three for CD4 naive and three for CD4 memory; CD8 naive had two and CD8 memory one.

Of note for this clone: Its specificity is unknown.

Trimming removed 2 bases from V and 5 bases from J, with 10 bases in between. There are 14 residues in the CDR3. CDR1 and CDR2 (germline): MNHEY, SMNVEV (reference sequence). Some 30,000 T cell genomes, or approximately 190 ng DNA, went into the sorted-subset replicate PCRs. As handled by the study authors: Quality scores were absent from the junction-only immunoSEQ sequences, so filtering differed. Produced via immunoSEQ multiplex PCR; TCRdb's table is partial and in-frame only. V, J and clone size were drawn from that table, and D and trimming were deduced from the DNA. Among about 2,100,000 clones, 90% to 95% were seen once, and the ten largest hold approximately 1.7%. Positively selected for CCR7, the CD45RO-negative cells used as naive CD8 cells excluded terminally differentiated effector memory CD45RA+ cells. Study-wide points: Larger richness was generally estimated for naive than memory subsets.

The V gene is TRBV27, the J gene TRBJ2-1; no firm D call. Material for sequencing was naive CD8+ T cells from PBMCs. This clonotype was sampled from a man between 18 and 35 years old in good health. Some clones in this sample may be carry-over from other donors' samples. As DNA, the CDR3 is TGTGCCAGCAGTTTACCTGGCCTCAACAATGAGCAGTTCTTC. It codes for CASSLPGLNNEQFF.